This T cell receptor (beta chain) was captured by sequencing in a study of blood T cell repertoires in COVID-19. Study at large: The origin of the acute and convalescent COVID-19 samples was the United States, Italy and Spain.

Original processing methods: Cell counts per sample came from amplifying reference gene primers. Assay: immunoSEQ multiplex PCR; the TCRdb copy retains only in-frame clones and omits some. V, J and clone size derive from that table, while D and trimming were established from the DNA sequence. Of 250,000 to 350,000 clones listed, roughly nine tenths are singletons. Categorization into cohorts depended on clinical history that participants reported. Exposed participants came across a COVID-19 case within 2 weeks before study entry. V was shortened by 0 bases and J by 0 bases, with 9 bases between the two germline ends. Germline V lookup: CDR1 SGHRS, CDR2 YFSETQ. The CDR3 length is 15 residues.

The V and J genes are TRBV5-1 and TRBJ1-1; no clear D. Input material: PBMCs or T cells enriched from blood (not recorded which). The receptor's source is a woman aged 45-59 years who had been exposed to COVID-19. The chain's CDR3 is CASSLAWQVNTEAFF. CDR3 sequence (DNA): TGCGCCAGCAGCTTGGCGTGGCAGGTGAACACTGAAGCTTTCTTT. The whole variable domain, filled in from reference TRBV5-1 and TRBJ1-1, reads KAGVTQTPRYLIKTRGQQVTLSCSPISGHRSVSWYQQTPGQGLQFLFEYFSETQRNKGNFPGRFSGRQFSNSRSEMNVSTLELGDSALYLCASSLAWQVNTEAFFGQGTRLTVV.